The 22 T cell receptor beta chains given below trace back to one sample, sequenced in a study of naive and memory T cell subsets. Regarding the study as a whole: Naive repertoires, especially CD8, held a few larger clonotypes, possibly memory cells re-expressing CD45RA.

Two oligonucleotides, mixed equimolar, formed the beta constant-region primer covering TRBC1 and TRBC2. Four rounds of PCR amplified the ligated cDNA using nested alpha and beta constant-region primers plus SP2. TCRdb fed the UMI-ligation and nested PCR reads into MiXCR, producing one record per CDR3 protein. The data show roughly 100,000 distinct CDR3 sequences, more than 14% seen once. These receptors lack a known antigen. Sequencing was carried out using naive CD8+ T cells from blood. The receptors derive from a human donor in good health.

The chain employs TRBV4-3 and TRBJ2-7; D perhaps matches TRBD1 (5 bases). Germline CDR1 LGHNA, CDR2 YSLEER. There are 14 residues in the CDR3. Trimming removed 3 bases from V and 3 bases from J, with 12 bases in between. The CDR3: CASSQSRANYEQYF. For the CDR3, the DNA is TGCGCCAGCAGCCAGAGCAGGGCCAACTACGAGCAGTACTTC.

This clonotype was found many times. The J gene is TRBJ1-2, the V gene TRBV6-1; perhaps TRBD1 as D (6 bases). V was pared by 4 bases and J by 4 bases, with 22 bases between. Germline V gives CDR1 MNHNS, CDR2 SASEGT. The CDR3 runs 17 residues. Here the CDR3 reads CASSGARDNILGYGYTF. The CDR3 bases are TGTGCCAGCAGTGGGGCCAGGGACAACATCCTGGGCTATGGCTACACCTTC.

This clonotype showed up many times. The CDR3 nucleotides are TGTGCCAGCAGTGAAAAAGGGGGCACTGAAGCTTTCTTT. Translated: CASSEKGGTEAFF. The chain uses TRBV9 and TRBJ1-1; possible D gene TRBD1, 6 bases. This CDR3 spans 13 amino acids. Germline CDR1 SGDLS, CDR2 YYNGEE. V was shortened by 5 bases and J by 4 bases, with 12 bases between the two germline ends.

This clonotype was recorded at least ten times. V and J are TRBV12-3 or TRBV12-4 and TRBJ1-1; 8 nucleotides match TRBD1. V shed 3 bases, J shed 3 bases, and the junction held 9 bases outside the gene matches. CDR3 length: 16 amino acids. CDR3 sequence (DNA): TGTGCCAGCAGTTTCCCCGACAGGGGAGGGGACACTGAAGCTTTCTTT. It translates to CASSFPDRGGDTEAFF.

This chain uses TRBV12-3 or TRBV12-4 with TRBJ1-2; D ambiguous. The CDR3 loop spans 14 amino acids. V dropped 6 bases and J dropped 4 bases, with 15 bases sitting between them. This chain's CDR3 is CASSDPLGFYGYTF. DNA of the CDR3: TGTGCCAGCAGCGACCCCCTTGGTTTCTATGGCTACACCTTC.

The chain employs TRBV13 and TRBJ2-1, with unresolved D. V was shortened by 5 bases and J by 4 bases, with 12 bases between the two germline ends. From germline, CDR1 is PRHDT and CDR2 FYEKMQ (reference sequence). The CDR3 contains 14 residues. The CDR3 loop is CASSTQASYNEQFF. CDR3 DNA: TGTGCCAGCAGCACCCAGGCCAGTTACAATGAGCAGTTCTTC.

This clonotype was picked up many times. This chain links TRBV12-3 or TRBV12-4 with TRBJ1-3; no reliable D call. CDR3 length: 15 amino acids. The V end was cut by 6 bases, the J end by 0 bases, with 12 bases between. The CDR3 spells CASSLAEDSGNTIYF. CDR3 in DNA: TGTGCCAGCAGCCTGGCTGAGGACTCTGGAAACACCATATATTTT.

The chain couples TRBV27 to TRBJ1-1, with D perhaps TRBD1 (5 bases). The CDR3 length is 18 residues. Germline V lookup: CDR1 MNHEY, CDR2 SMNVEV (reference sequence). Between the trimmed V and J ends, which lost 0 bases and 6 bases, there was a span of 23 bases. CDR3 sequence: CASSLSLEWGGRSPEAFF. CDR3 nucleotide sequence: TGTGCCAGCAGTTTATCGCTGGAGTGGGGCGGGAGAAGCCCTGAAGCTTTCTTT.

J is TRBJ2-5 and V is TRBV7-8, with TRBD2 as a possible D gene (6 bases). The germline CDR1 and CDR2 sequences are SGHVS and FQNEAQ. The CDR3 loop spans 16 amino acids. The germline V and J ends were trimmed by 4 bases and 5 bases, with 20 bases remaining between them. CDR3 sequence: CASSSPRAGTPETQYF. For the CDR3, the DNA is TGTGCCAGCAGCTCCCCCCGGGCGGGGACCCCGGAGACCCAGTACTTC.

Details on this clonotype: This may be a read error, as it is one base from a much larger clone. V usage is TRBV2 and J usage is TRBJ2-5; D is perhaps TRBD1 or TRBD2 (6 bases each). Trimming removed 8 bases from V and 9 bases from J, with 22 bases in between. The CDR3 contains 14 residues. In germline, CDR1 is SNHLY, CDR2 FYNNEI. In DNA form, the CDR3 reads TGTGCCAGCTCTATTACCGGGGGCCCGGAGGCCCAGTACTTC. It encodes CASSITGGPEAQYF.

The J gene is TRBJ2-4, the V gene TRBV11-1, with D hard to call. This CDR3 is built from 14 residues. Trimming took off 5 bases at V and 7 bases at J, with 15 bases between the two ends. The germline V gene encodes CDR1 SGHAT and CDR2 FQDESV (reference sequence). In nucleotides, the CDR3 is TGTGCCAGCAGCCCCCTGTCCGGTCCGAACATTCAGTACTTC. Protein product: CASSPLSGPNIQYF.

This clonotype was recorded a few times. The rearrangement joins TRBV7-9 to TRBJ1-2; TRBD1 matches 8 bases. CDR3 length: 16 amino acids. The trim removed 3 bases at V and 0 bases at J, leaving 6 bases unmatched. The germline V gene encodes CDR1 SEHNR and CDR2 FQNEAQ (reference sequence). Here the CDR3 DNA reads TGTGCCAGCAGCTTTCCGCGGACAGGGCCTAACTATGGCTACACCTTC. This encodes CASSFPRTGPNYGYTF. The entire variable domain, with the rest obtained from reference TRBV7-9 and TRBJ1-2, is as follows: DTGVSQNPRHKITKRGQNVTFRCDPISEHNRLYWYRQTLGQGPEFLTYFQNEAQLEKSRLLSDRFSAERPKGSFSTLEIQRTEQGDSAMYLCASSFPRTGPNYGYTFGSGTRLTVV.

This sequence joins TRBV15 and TRBJ2-3; D is perhaps TRBD1 (5 bases). Trimming stripped 7 bases from V and 0 bases from J, with 14 bases between. The CDR3 totals 15 residues. From germline, CDR1 is LNHNV and CDR2 YYDKDF (reference sequence). CDR3 amino acids: CATTEYRRSTDTQYF. The CDR3 DNA reads as TGTGCCACCACCGAATACAGGCGCAGCACAGATACGCAGTATTTT.

The chain links TRBV6-6 to TRBJ1-5; weak D call: TRBD1 (5 bases). Germline V gene sequence: CDR1 MNHNY, CDR2 SVGAGI (reference sequence). The CDR3 contains 12 residues. Trimming pared 7 bases from V and 2 bases from J, leaving 6 bases between. In DNA form, the CDR3 reads TGTGCCAGCACCAGGGGCAATCAGCCCCAGCATTTT. This codes for CASTRGNQPQHF.

V gene TRBV30 combines with J gene TRBJ1-1; D is uncertain. Trimming left V 0 bases short and J 2 bases short, with 7 bases between. The CDR3 consists of 13 residues. Germline V gene sequence: CDR1 GTSNPN, CDR2 SVGIG (reference sequence). CDR3 loop: CAWSVDQNTEAFF. CDR3 bases: TGTGCCTGGAGTGTGGACCAAAACACTGAAGCTTTCTTT.

The chain links TRBV7-2 to TRBJ2-5, with 14 positions matching TRBD2. CDR1 SGHTA and CDR2 FQGNSA come from the germline V gene. V lost 5 bases and J lost 2; bases outside the gene matches: 10. The CDR3 has 18 residues. The CDR3 DNA reads as TGTGCCAGCAGCGGGCCGGGACTAGCGGGAGAGATACAAGAGACCCAGTACTTC. Translating gives CASSGPGLAGEIQETQYF.

This clonotype was detected a few times. The chain is built from TRBV10-3 and TRBJ1-5; 10 positions match TRBD1. CDR3 size: 17 residues. With 2 bases clipped from V and 4 bases from J, the junction kept 8 bases outside the gene matches. Per the germline V gene, CDR1 is ENHRY and CDR2 is SYGVKD. The CDR3 region has the DNA TGTGCCATCAGTGAGGAGGGGACAGGGGACCCAAATCAGCCCCAGCATTTT. Translation gives CAISEEGTGDPNQPQHF.

The chain uses TRBV12-3 or TRBV12-4 and TRBJ2-7; 7 bases line up with TRBD2. V lost 9 bases and J lost 4; bases outside the gene matches: 9. This CDR3 contains 13 residues. CDR3 residues: CASGQGAGYEQYF. DNA for the CDR3: TGTGCCAGTGGTCAAGGAGCGGGGTACGAGCAGTACTTC.

The genes are TRBV27 and TRBJ2-7, with 7 positions matching TRBD1. The CDR3 extends over 13 amino acids. In germline, CDR1 is MNHEY, CDR2 SMNVEV (reference sequence). The junction had 1 base not matched to a gene; V was cut back by 5 bases and J by 0 bases. The CDR3 reads CASSGTVSYEQYF. In DNA, the CDR3 is TGTGCCAGCAGTGGGACAGTCTCCTACGAGCAGTACTTC.

J is TRBJ1-2 and V is TRBV29-1; D is undetermined. The length of the CDR3 is 14 residues. The V gene's germline CDR1 is SQVTM and CDR2 ANQGSEA. Trimming cost V 6 bases and J 5 bases, with 19 bases left between them. The CDR3 coding sequence is TGCAGCGTCCCTTCGGGGAACACGAGATATGGCTACACCTTC. It specifies CSVPSGNTRYGYTF. The full variable domain, with the rest looked up from reference TRBV29-1 and TRBJ1-2, is SAVISQKPSRDICQRGTSLTIQCQVDSQVTMMFWYRQQPGQSLTLIATANQGSEATYESGFVIDKFPISRPNLTFSTLTVSNMSPEDSSIYLCSVPSGNTRYGYTFGSGTRLTVV.

The chain joins TRBV29-1 to TRBJ2-3; D might be TRBD1 (7 bases). Germline V lookup: CDR1 SQVTM, CDR2 ANQGSEA. Trimming took off 8 bases at V and 0 bases at J, with 12 bases between the two ends. The CDR3 extends over 13 amino acids. The CDR3 DNA sequence: TGCAGCCTGACAGGGACTAGCACAGATACGCAGTATTTT. Protein: CSLTGTSTDTQYF.

This clonotype was observed a handful of times. The genes are TRBV5-5 and TRBJ2-1, with 10 bases fitting TRBD2. Germline V CDR1 and CDR2: SGHKS, YYEKEE (reference sequence). V lost 2 bases, J lost 7 bases, and 15 bases stayed unmatched. The CDR3 runs to 18 residues. The CDR3 nucleotides read TGTGCCAGCAGCTTTCTGGGCGGGCTAGCGGGAGTTCAAAATGAGCAGTTCTTC. Its translation is CASSFLGGLAGVQNEQFF.